Below are 12 T cell receptor beta chains sequenced from a single sample in a study of post-analysis software for immune sequencing data. The antigens of these receptors remain unknown. Findings and caveats of the study: In patients, TRBV5-6, TRBV5-1 and TRBV20-1 belonged to several TRBV segments found more frequently than in controls.

TCR beta cDNA libraries included unique molecular identifiers. TCRdb redid the calling of the PCR reads with MiXCR, one entry per CDR3 protein. This table holds about 770,000 distinct CDR3 sequences, about 43% found once. The sample comprised blood. The source of these receptors is a girl under 18 with multiple sclerosis.

This clonotype appeared a few times. This chain joins TRBV15 and TRBJ2-3; D perhaps matches TRBD2 (5 bases). Trimming removed 8 bases from V and 0 bases from J, with 12 bases in between. This CDR3 has 14 amino acids. Germline V gene lookup returns CDR1 LNHNV and CDR2 YYDKDF (reference sequence). The CDR3 sequence is CATELGGSTDTQYF. CDR3 sequence (DNA): TGTGCCACCGAGTTGGGCGGGAGCACAGATACGCAGTATTTT.

About this clonotype: Relative to the germline gene, one junction end is altered; a read error may explain this. The chain combines TRBV29-1 with TRBJ2-6; possibly TRBD1 for D (5 bases). The CDR3 is 12 amino acids. The germline V gene has CDR1 SQVTM and CDR2 ANQGSEA. The CDR3 coding sequence is TGCAGCGTTGTAACTGGGGCCAACGTCCCGACTTTC. Translating it yields CSVVTGANVPTF. Full variable domain (remainder filled in from reference TRBV29-1 and TRBJ2-6): SAVISQKPSRDICQRGTSLTIQCQVDSQVTMMFWYRQQPGQSLTLIATANQGSEATYESGFVIDKFPISRPNLTFSTLTVSNMSPEDSSIYLCSVVTGANVPTFGAGSRLTVL.

The J gene is TRBJ1-5, the V gene TRBV7-2, with D possibly TRBD1 on 6 matching bases. Germline CDR1 is SGHTA and CDR2 is FQGNSA. CDR3 size: 12 residues. Trimming stripped 5 bases from V and 10 bases from J, with 12 bases between. The CDR3 coding sequence is TGTGCCAGCAGCAAACTGACAGGCCCCCAGCATTTT. Amino acid sequence: CASSKLTGPQHF.

V gene TRBV25-1 combines with J gene TRBJ2-6; a possible D gene is TRBD2 (6 bases). The CDR3 spans 16 residues. The ends were cut back, 1 base at V and 1 base at J, with 8 bases in the middle. The germline CDR1 and CDR2 sequences are MGHDK and SYGVNS. The CDR3 loop reads CASSEFGGSGANVLTF. In DNA form, the CDR3 reads TGTGCCAGCAGTGAATTCGGAGGGTCTGGGGCCAACGTCCTGACTTTC.

The chain carries TRBV7-2 and TRBJ1-5, with 8 positions matching TRBD1. The CDR3 runs to 13 residues. CDR1 and CDR2 from the germline V gene are SGHTA and FQGNSA. After removal of 5 bases from V and 7 bases from J, the junction contained 4 bases not matched to a gene. Here the CDR3 reads CASSEDREQPQHF. The CDR3 region has the DNA TGTGCCAGCAGCGAGGACAGGGAGCAGCCCCAGCATTTT.

The sample holds a few counts of this clonotype. The rearrangement joins TRBV6-5 to TRBJ2-7; TRBD1 agrees at 11 bases. V lost 4 bases and J lost 2; bases outside the gene matches: 10. The CDR3 is made up of 17 amino acids. Germline lookup yields CDR1 MNHEY and CDR2 SVGAGI. This CDR3 reads CASSSSWDRGVPYEQYF. In nucleotides, the CDR3 is TGTGCCAGCAGTTCCTCGTGGGACAGGGGGGTTCCCTACGAGCAGTACTTC.

This clonotype has just a few counts. The chain uses TRBV29-1 and TRBJ2-3, with D perhaps assigned TRBD1 or TRBD2 (5 bases each). From germline, CDR1 is SQVTM and CDR2 ANQGSEA. The CDR3 consists of 12 residues. V lost 1 base, J lost 6 bases, and 8 bases lay in between. In DNA, the CDR3 is TGCAGCGTTGAAGTAGAGGGGGATACGCAGTATTTT. Protein: CSVEVEGDTQYF.

On this clonotype: Germline is not matched at one junction end, which may reflect a read error. This rearrangement joins TRBV12-3 or TRBV12-4 to TRBJ2-1; 9 bases are shared with TRBD2. The CDR3 runs 14 residues. The CDR3 loop is CTSSPSGNFNEQFF. CDR3 sequence (DNA): TGTACCAGCAGTCCTAGCGGGAACTTCAATGAGCAGTTCTTC.

This sequence joins TRBV6-2 or TRBV6-3 and TRBJ1-5; maybe TRBD1 (5 bases). CDR1 is MNHEY and CDR2 is SVGEGT in the germline V gene. The CDR3 contains 14 residues. V dropped 5 bases and J dropped 3 bases, with 11 bases sitting between them. CDR3 region: CASSIGAYNQPQHF. CDR3 nucleotides: TGTGCCAGCAGTATTGGGGCCTACAATCAGCCCCAGCATTTT.

This clonotype was seen only a few times. This chain uses TRBV29-1 with TRBJ2-1; D may be TRBD1 (5 bases). Germline assignment: CDR1 SQVTM and CDR2 ANQGSEA. CDR3 length equals 13 residues. The V end lost 8 bases, the J end lost 6 bases, and 17 bases lay between the germline ends. CDR3 sequence (DNA): TGCAGCCCGAGACAGAGTTTCTTCAATGAGCAGTTCTTC. It codes for CSPRQSFFNEQFF.

The chain employs TRBV6-5 and TRBJ1-1, with 10 nucleotides matching TRBD1. The germline gives CDR1 MNHEY, CDR2 SVGAGI. The ends lost 5 bases at V and 6 bases at J; junction bases unmatched: 3. The CDR3 runs to 13 residues. CDR3 in amino acids: CASSRQGAAEAFF. Here the CDR3 DNA reads TGTGCCAGCAGTCGACAGGGGGCGGCTGAAGCTTTCTTT.

This clonotype was seen only once. This chain connects TRBV6-2 or TRBV6-3 to TRBJ1-2, with 8 bases that match TRBD1. The CDR3 runs 13 residues. Looked up from germline, CDR1 is MNHEY and CDR2 is SVGEGT. J was trimmed by 6 bases and V by 6 bases; bases with no gene match: 6. The CDR3 sequence: CASSVRGRNGYTF. Written as DNA, the CDR3 is TGTGCCAGCAGCGTCAGGGGGCGGAATGGCTACACCTTC.